One sample yielded the 32 T cell receptor beta chains listed below, sequenced in a study of blood T cell repertoires in COVID-19 (dated by TCRdb to 2018 to 2020). Library generation was performed with the immunoSEQ multiplex PCR assay. What TCRdb holds here is the immuneACCESS table cut down to in-frame rearrangements. Part of the clones is not present; checked against another copy, under half of the missing clones reflect an unresolved V gene, and the others are unexplained. This sample comprises around 170,000 clones, roughly 83% of them detected only once. In total, the top ten clones hold 1.5% of the sample. The specimen sequenced was peripheral blood. These receptors all come from a human donor in a cohort sampled during active COVID-19.

About this clone: Germline and junction disagree at one end, which may indicate a read error. The chain recombines TRBV7-7 with TRBJ1-2; a possible D gene is TRBD1 (6 bases). This CDR3 region has 17 residues. In germline, CDR1 is SSHAT, CDR2 FNYEAQ (reference sequence). The CDR3: CASSLEVRQGLNYGYTF. The CDR3 coding sequence is TGTGCTAGCAGCTTAGAGGTTAGGCAGGGGCTTAACTATGGCTACACCTTC.

J is TRBJ1-5 and V is TRBV6-2 or TRBV6-3; D not resolved. V was pared by 5 bases and J by 4 bases, with 15 bases between. In germline, CDR1 is MNHEY, CDR2 SVGEGT. CDR3 length: 15 amino acids. Written as DNA, the CDR3 is TGTGCCAGCAGTCCCGGCTTTATCGGGAATCAGCCCCAGCATTTT. It is translated as CASSPGFIGNQPQHF.

The rearrangement joins TRBV7-3 to TRBJ2-3; TRBD2 is a possible D gene (5 bases). The germline V gene has CDR1 SGHTA and CDR2 FQGTGA. V gave up 2 bases and J gave up 0 bases, with 9 bases separating them. The CDR3 runs 15 residues. CDR3 region: CASSLGLASTDTQYF. The CDR3 DNA reads as TGTGCCAGCAGCTTAGGACTGGCTAGCACAGATACGCAGTATTTT.

The chain combines TRBV12-3 or TRBV12-4 with TRBJ1-1; no firm D call. V was clipped by 4 bases and J by 0 bases, with 6 bases between them. The CDR3 length is 13 residues. The CDR3 nucleotides read TGTGCCAGCAGTTCTCAGATGAACACTGAAGCTTTCTTT. Residues: CASSSQMNTEAFF.

J is TRBJ1-1 and V is TRBV2; TRBD1 matches at 9 bases. The CDR3 sequence is 16 residues long. The V and J ends lost 6 bases and 3 bases, in that order; junction bases with no gene match: 11. Germline CDR1 reads SNHLY; CDR2 reads FYNNEI. The CDR3 DNA reads as TGTGCCAGCAGCGCCGACAGGGGGGCGATACACACTGAAGCTTTCTTT. Amino acid sequence: CASSADRGAIHTEAFF. Full variable domain (remainder filled in from reference TRBV2 and TRBJ1-1): EPEVTQTPSHQVTQMGQEVILRCVPISNHLYFYWYRQILGQKVEFLVSFYNNEISEKSEIFDDQFSVERPDGSNFTLKIRSTKLEDSAMYFCASSADRGAIHTEAFFGQGTRLTVV.

The chain couples TRBV4-1 to TRBJ1-1; D not certain. The CDR3 has 16 amino acids. V lost 2 bases, J lost 2 bases, and 15 bases lay in between. Germline values: CDR1 MGHRA, CDR2 YSYEKL. The CDR3 nucleotides read TGCGCCAGCAGCCAATTTTTGACTGAGGCAAACACTGAAGCTTTCTTT. Protein sequence: CASSQFLTEANTEAFF.

This clone was counted a few times. The chain employs TRBV7-2 and TRBJ2-3, with 9 nucleotides matching TRBD2. The CDR3 length is 17 residues. With 5 bases clipped from V and 4 bases from J, the junction kept 13 bases outside the gene matches. Germline CDR1 is SGHTA and CDR2 is FQGNSA. CDR3 sequence reads: CASSNPPSGTGADTQYF. The DNA of the CDR3 is TGTGCCAGCAGCAATCCCCCTAGCGGGACTGGAGCAGATACGCAGTATTTT.

The sample holds a few counts of this clone. This chain joins TRBV6-2 or TRBV6-3 and TRBJ1-5; weak D call: TRBD1 (5 bases). The germline CDR1 and CDR2 sequences are MNHEY and SVGEGT. CDR3 length equals 15 residues. Trimming took off 2 bases at V and 0 bases at J, with 8 bases between the two ends. The CDR3 loop reads CASSYGGDSNQPQHF. In nucleotides, the CDR3 is TGTGCCAGCAGTTACGGAGGGGATAGCAATCAGCCCCAGCATTTT.

The chain couples TRBV14 to TRBJ2-7; the match to TRBD2 covers 10 bases. Germline values: CDR1 SGHDN, CDR2 FVKESK. The V gene end was trimmed by 1 base and the J gene end by 6 bases; junction bases not matched to a gene: 3. CDR3 length: 14 amino acids. This CDR3 is CASSQASGRAEQYF. In DNA form, the CDR3 reads TGTGCCAGCAGCCAAGCGAGCGGGAGGGCCGAGCAGTACTTC.

The gene calls are TRBV4-2 and TRBJ2-6, with D perhaps TRBD2 (5 bases). Trimming took off 1 base at V and 4 bases at J, with 11 bases between the two ends. From germline, CDR1 is LGHNA and CDR2 YNFKEQ. The CDR3 has 16 residues. For the CDR3, the DNA is TGTGCCAGCAGCCAAGTCGGTCGGGAAGGGGCCAACGTCCTGACTTTC. This sequence encodes CASSQVGREGANVLTF.

The CDR3 region is CASSPTGSYEQYF. DNA of the CDR3: TGCGCCAGCAGCCCGACAGGCTCCTACGAGCAGTACTTC. The genes are TRBV4-3 and TRBJ2-7, with a weak D call TRBD1 (6 bases). V was cut by 4 bases and J by 0 bases, with 7 bases left in between. This CDR3 comprises 13 residues. The germline gives CDR1 LGHNA, CDR2 YSLEER.

CDR3 nucleotide sequence: TGCGCCAGCAGCCAGAGAGATCGGGGAGTAGGTGGCTACACCTTC. Translating gives CASSQRDRGVGGYTF. This sequence joins TRBV4-1 and TRBJ1-2; D gene uncertain. CDR1 and CDR2 (germline): MGHRA, YSYEKL. The V end lost 3 bases, the J end lost 7 bases, and 18 bases lay between the germline ends. There are 15 residues in the CDR3.

In its sample, this clone was seen once. The V and J genes are TRBV5-8 and TRBJ1-1, with D possibly being TRBD1 (5 bases). The V gene lost 4 bases and the J gene lost 2 bases, with 18 bases spanning the gap. CDR1 is SGHTS, CDR2 YDEGEE, per germline. This CDR3 has 16 amino acids. CDR3 amino acids: CASSPPSGGRNTEAFF. CDR3 DNA: TGTGCCAGCAGCCCACCGTCCGGGGGTAGAAACACTGAAGCTTTCTTT.

The chain has TRBV5-4 and TRBJ2-7, with 9 bases fitting TRBD2. This CDR3 region has 16 residues. V trimming: 4 bases; J trimming: 4 bases; junction bases outside the gene matches: 12. Germline V CDR1 and CDR2: SGHNT, YYREEE (reference sequence). For the CDR3, the DNA is TGTGCCAGCAGCCTCCCGGCGGGGGGGCCTTCGTACGAGCAGTACTTC. Its translation is CASSLPAGGPSYEQYF.

This clone was recorded a few times. J is TRBJ1-5 and V is TRBV3-1 (or the pseudogene TRBV3-2), with a weak D call TRBD1 (6 bases). CDR3 length: 15 amino acids. Trimming left V 0 bases short and J 4 bases short, with 10 bases between. CDR1 and CDR2 (germline): LGHDT, YNNKEL (reference sequence). In DNA form, the CDR3 reads TGTGCCAGCAGCCAAGACAGGGGATGGAATCAGCCCCAGCATTTT. Encoded protein: CASSQDRGWNQPQHF.

The chain joins TRBV27 to TRBJ1-2; perhaps TRBD1 as D (5 bases). V was pared by 6 bases and J by 3 bases, with 14 bases between. The CDR3 sequence is 14 residues long. Germline values: CDR1 MNHEY, CDR2 SMNVEV (reference sequence). The CDR3, as DNA: TGTGCCAGCAGCTCCCGCGGGGGGGACTATGGCTACACCTTC. As protein: CASSSRGGDYGYTF.

The rearrangement uses TRBV5-1 and TRBJ1-1; TRBD1 aligns across 7 bases. With V trimmed by 1 base and J by 10 bases, 13 bases remained unmatched. CDR1 SGHRS and CDR2 YFSETQ come from the germline V gene. The CDR3 loop spans 15 amino acids. The CDR3 DNA is TGCGCCAGCAGCTTGACCGGGACAGAGGGTTATGGAGCTTTCTTT. Translation: CASSLTGTEGYGAFF. Based on the CDR3 plus reference TRBV5-1 and TRBJ1-1, the full variable domain is KAGVTQTPRYLIKTRGQQVTLSCSPISGHRSVSWYQQTPGQGLQFLFEYFSETQRNKGNFPGRFSGRQFSNSRSEMNVSTLELGDSALYLCASSLTGTEGYGAFFGQGTRLTVV.

This clone came up once. The chain has TRBV5-4 and TRBJ2-7; D is perhaps TRBD2 (5 bases). V gave up 0 bases and J gave up 3 bases, with 7 bases separating them. The CDR3 loop spans 13 amino acids. Germline loops: CDR1 SGHNT, CDR2 YYREEE (reference sequence). The CDR3 sequence is CASSLDEGYEQYF. The CDR3 nucleotides are TGTGCCAGCAGCTTGGATGAGGGCTACGAGCAGTACTTC.

In regard to this clone: Germline and junction disagree at one end, which may indicate a read error. The CDR3 DNA reads TGTGCCAGCAGTAATCCGGGACAGCCTTACTTC. It encodes CASSNPGQPYF. This chain links TRBV6-5 with TRBJ1-2; 7 bases are a match to TRBD1. CDR1 and CDR2 from the germline V gene are MNHEY and SVGAGI. There are 11 residues in the CDR3.

The rearrangement joins TRBV4-3 to TRBJ1-2; D gene uncertain. Germline V CDR1 and CDR2: LGHNA, YSLEER. The CDR3 length is 15 residues. With 0 bases removed from V and 6 bases from J, the gap between germline ends came to 14 bases. CDR3 loop: CASSQDWWVGDGYTF. In DNA, the CDR3 is TGCGCCAGCAGCCAAGATTGGTGGGTCGGGGATGGCTACACCTTC.

This clone has just a few counts. The V call is TRBV5-4, the J call TRBJ2-2, with TRBD1 identical over 7 bases. Germline V lookup: CDR1 SGHNT, CDR2 YYREEE (reference sequence). The junction had 9 bases not matched to a gene; V was cut back by 6 bases and J by 1 base. CDR3 size: 16 residues. The CDR3 sequence is CASNLGGAGNTGELFF. The DNA for the CDR3 is TGTGCCAGCAACCTAGGGGGCGCGGGGAACACCGGGGAGCTGTTTTTT.

V and J are TRBV6-4 and TRBJ1-1; D is perhaps TRBD1 (6 bases). The CDR3 has 14 amino acids. Germline CDR1 reads MRHNA; CDR2 reads SNTAGT. V lost 7 bases to trimming and J lost 0 bases, with 12 bases between them. The CDR3 bases are TGTGCCAGCATAGGACAGTTGATGAACACTGAAGCTTTCTTT. Translated: CASIGQLMNTEAFF.

The chain is built from TRBV5-1 and TRBJ2-7; D is possibly TRBD1 (5 bases). CDR1 is SGHRS and CDR2 is YFSETQ in the germline V gene. Trimming pared 3 bases from V and 3 bases from J, leaving 13 bases between. This CDR3 has 14 residues. The CDR3 spells CASSSLGRNYEQYF. DNA for the CDR3: TGCGCCAGCAGCTCCTTGGGGCGGAACTACGAGCAGTACTTC. The complete variable domain, with remaining parts taken from reference TRBV5-1 and TRBJ2-7, reads KAGVTQTPRYLIKTRGQQVTLSCSPISGHRSVSWYQQTPGQGLQFLFEYFSETQRNKGNFPGRFSGRQFSNSRSEMNVSTLELGDSALYLCASSSLGRNYEQYFGPGTRLTVT.

V usage is TRBV7-8 and J usage is TRBJ1-2, with TRBD1 identical over 7 bases. Germline trimming cut 5 bases from V and 1 base from J; bases unmatched to any gene: 4. The germline CDR1 and CDR2 sequences are SGHVS and FQNEAQ. The CDR3 spans 14 residues. Written as DNA, the CDR3 is TGTGCCAGCAGCATCCGGGACAGTAACTATGGCTACACCTTC. Translation gives CASSIRDSNYGYTF. The full variable domain, in which reference TRBV7-8 and TRBJ1-2 provide the parts outside the CDR3, is GAGVSQSPRYKVAKRGQDVALRCDPISGHVSLFWYQQALGQGPEFLTYFQNEAQLDKSGLPSDRFFAERPEGSVSTLKIQRTQQEDSAVYLCASSIRDSNYGYTFGSGTRLTVV.

The chain recombines TRBV18 with TRBJ2-7, with D maybe TRBD1 (5 bases). Trimming cost V 3 bases and J 3 bases, with 15 bases left between them. There are 15 residues in the CDR3. CDR1 and CDR2 from the germline V gene are KGHSH and LQKENI. This CDR3 is CASSPLGQKIYEQYF. CDR3 DNA sequence: TGTGCCAGCTCACCCCTGGGGCAGAAAATCTACGAGCAGTACTTC.

The V gene is TRBV18, the J gene TRBJ2-3; the D is unclear. The V end was cut by 5 bases, the J end by 0 bases, with 12 bases between. The CDR3 extends over 15 amino acids. Germline assignment: CDR1 KGHSH and CDR2 LQKENI. CDR3 in DNA: TGTGCCAGCTCAGCCCAGGCCTCTAGCACAGATACGCAGTATTTT. It translates to CASSAQASSTDTQYF. Full variable domain (outside the CDR3, taken from reference TRBV18 and TRBJ2-3): NAGVMQNPRHLVRRRGQEARLRCSPMKGHSHVYWYRQLPEEGLKFMVYLQKENIIDESGMPKERFSAEFPKEGPSILRIQQVVRGDSAAYFCASSAQASSTDTQYFGPGTRLTVL.

This clone was seen only a few times. The chain employs TRBV6-6 and TRBJ1-6; possibly TRBD1 for D (6 bases). Trimming took off 5 bases at V and 7 bases at J, with 12 bases between the two ends. The CDR3 length is 14 residues. Germline CDR1 is MNHNY and CDR2 is SVGAGI (reference sequence). DNA for the CDR3: TGTGCCAGCAGTCCTGACAGGACCAATTCACCCCTCCACTTT. Protein product: CASSPDRTNSPLHF.

V usage is TRBV6-6 and J usage is TRBJ2-1; D is perhaps TRBD2 (6 bases). The germline V gene encodes CDR1 MNHNY and CDR2 SVGAGI (reference sequence). The CDR3 length is 14 residues. V shed 2 bases and J shed 5 bases, with 10 bases lying between them. The CDR3 region has the DNA TGTGCCAGCAGTTACGGAGGGTGGGACAATGAGCAGTTCTTC. Protein: CASSYGGWDNEQFF.

This rearrangement joins TRBV7-8 to TRBJ1-5, with D possibly TRBD1 on 5 matching bases. Trimming pared 2 bases from V and 4 bases from J, leaving 9 bases between. The CDR3 contains 14 residues. Germline V gene lookup returns CDR1 SGHVS and CDR2 FQNEAQ. The CDR3 DNA reads as TGTGCCAGCAGCTTAACAGGCCGAAATCAGCCCCAGCATTTT. Amino acid sequence: CASSLTGRNQPQHF.

The gene calls are TRBV14 and TRBJ2-3, with 7 bases lining up with TRBD1. Germline CDR1 and CDR2: SGHDN and FVKESK. The CDR3 spans 15 residues. V was clipped by 5 bases and J by 2 bases; unmatched bases: 7. This CDR3 reads CASSKTGLNTDTQYF. Written as DNA, the CDR3 is TGTGCCAGCAGCAAGACAGGGCTCAACACAGATACGCAGTATTTT.

This clone has a handful of counts. The rearrangement uses TRBV7-2 and TRBJ2-2; the D gene is possibly TRBD2 (5 bases). Germline V CDR1 and CDR2: SGHTA, FQGNSA. The CDR3 consists of 15 residues. Trimming removed 0 bases from V and 7 bases from J, with 12 bases in between. The CDR3 reads CASSLAGVPGGELFF. CDR3 DNA sequence: TGTGCCAGCAGCTTAGCGGGAGTCCCGGGCGGGGAGCTGTTTTTT.

This clone was counted a single time. The genes are TRBV9 and TRBJ1-6, with 8 nucleotides matching TRBD1. The CDR3 length is 16 residues. Per germline, CDR1 SGDLS and CDR2 YYNGEE. With 4 bases clipped from V and 3 bases from J, the junction kept 6 bases outside the gene matches. The DNA for the CDR3 is TGTGCCAGCAGCACCCAGGGGGCGGACTATAATTCACCCCTCCACTTT. Translation gives CASSTQGADYNSPLHF.